The 21 T cell receptor beta chains presented below share a single source sample, sequenced in a study of shared T cell receptors in the human thymus. Repertoires were generated with immunoSEQ multiplex PCR, while TCRdb's copy carries only in-frame clones and drops some. The table shows some 700,000 clones, with 88% occurring only once. This sample was shared with a second study, whose subject was human thymus T cells.

Sequencing used thymocytes. These receptors all come from a boy younger than two with a congenital heart defect.

The chain links TRBV10-3 to TRBJ1-2; 7 nucleotides agree with TRBD1. From germline, CDR1 is ENHRY and CDR2 SYGVKD. CDR3 length: 17 amino acids. J gave up 3 bases and V 2 bases, and 12 bases lay outside the gene matches. The CDR3 is CAISEKWETGADYGYTF. Written as DNA, the CDR3 is TGTGCCATCAGTGAGAAGTGGGAAACAGGGGCTGACTATGGCTACACCTTC.

This clone was found once. V usage is TRBV9 and J usage is TRBJ2-1, with TRBD2 identical over 13 bases. This CDR3 has 14 amino acids. CDR1 is SGDLS and CDR2 is YYNGEE in the germline V gene. Trimming took 6 bases from V and 7 from J; bases not matched to a gene: 4. The CDR3 reads CASTGTSGKNEQFF. The CDR3, as DNA: TGTGCCAGCACAGGGACTAGCGGGAAGAATGAGCAGTTCTTC.

Turning to this clone: A read error may produce the germline difference seen at one junction end. V usage is TRBV6-1 and J usage is TRBJ1-1; D not resolved. CDR1 MNHNS and CDR2 SASEGT come from the germline V gene. The CDR3 consists of 14 residues. The CDR3 DNA sequence: TGTGCCACCAGTCTTTGGGCGCTGAACACTGAAGCTTTCTTT. Translating gives CATSLWALNTEAFF.

The V and J genes are TRBV29-1 and TRBJ1-2, with 12 bases matching TRBD1. The CDR3 is 14 amino acids. Losses at the gene ends were 5 bases for V and 2 bases for J; bases not matched to a gene: 3. The germline CDR1 and CDR2 sequences are SQVTM and ANQGSEA. CDR3: CSVRDRGPNYGYTF. CDR3 in DNA: TGCAGCGTTCGGGACAGGGGGCCAAACTATGGCTACACCTTC. Full variable domain (missing parts from reference TRBV29-1 and TRBJ1-2): SAVISQKPSRDICQRGTSLTIQCQVDSQVTMMFWYRQQPGQSLTLIATANQGSEATYESGFVIDKFPISRPNLTFSTLTVSNMSPEDSSIYLCSVRDRGPNYGYTFGSGTRLTVV.

The chain joins TRBV7-2 to TRBJ2-5; D is possibly TRBD2 (7 bases). V shed 8 bases and J shed 5 bases, with 9 bases lying between them. Per germline, CDR1 SGHTA and CDR2 FQGNSA. The CDR3 length is 11 residues. CDR3 nucleotides: TGTGCCAGCGAGGGGGGGGAGACCCAGTACTTC. This sequence encodes CASEGGETQYF.

The chain recombines TRBV5-5 with TRBJ2-7; 9 nucleotides line up with TRBD1. Germline-derived CDR1 and CDR2 are SGHKS and YYEKEE (reference sequence). The CDR3 extends over 20 amino acids. V trimming: 5 bases; J trimming: 2 bases; junction bases outside the gene matches: 23. The CDR3 loop reads CASSQKAGTGFGPDAYEQYF. CDR3 bases: TGTGCCAGCAGTCAAAAGGCCGGGACAGGGTTTGGCCCTGACGCCTACGAGCAGTACTTC. Complete variable domain (other parts from reference TRBV5-5 and TRBJ2-7): DAGVTQSPTHLIKTRGQQVTLRCSPISGHKSVSWYQQVLGQGPQFIFQYYEKEERGRGNFPDRFSARQFPNYSSELNVNALLLGDSALYLCASSQKAGTGFGPDAYEQYFGPGTRLTVT.

CDR3 sequence reads: CASSFRPTGQETQYF. CDR3 nucleotides: TGCGCCAGCAGCTTTAGACCAACAGGACAAGAGACCCAGTACTTC. This sequence joins TRBV5-1 and TRBJ2-5; weak D call: TRBD1 (5 bases). V was cut by 2 bases and J by 2 bases, with 13 bases left in between. This CDR3 comprises 15 residues. Germline loops: CDR1 SGHRS, CDR2 YFSETQ.

V usage is TRBV6-5 and J usage is TRBJ1-2; 8 bases fit TRBD1. This CDR3 has 15 amino acids. The junction had 4 bases not matched to a gene; V was cut back by 0 bases and J by 4 bases. CDR1 and CDR2 from the germline V gene are MNHEY and SVGAGI. The CDR3 nucleotides are TGTGCCAGCAGTTACTCTGCAGGGGGCGTCTATGGCTACACCTTC. Protein product: CASSYSAGGVYGYTF.

This clone was found once. The V and J genes are TRBV4-1 and TRBJ1-5; D is unresolved. V lost 1 base, J lost 0 bases, and 10 bases lay in between. Germline V gene data show CDR1 as MGHRA and CDR2 as YSYEKL. This CDR3 region has 16 residues. As DNA, the CDR3 is TGCGCCAGCAGCCAAGGGCACAGTTATAGCAATCAGCCCCAGCATTTT. Its protein product is CASSQGHSYSNQPQHF.

The genes are TRBV11-2 and TRBJ2-3; D unclear. V was cut by 4 bases and J by 0 bases, with 20 bases left in between. The CDR3 totals 18 residues. CDR1 is SGHAT, CDR2 FQNNGV, per germline. CDR3 nucleotide sequence: TGTGCCAGCAGCTGGTGCTCAAGCCCTCTCGTCAGCACAGATACGCAGTATTTT. It translates to CASSWCSSPLVSTDTQYF.

This clone came up once. The genes are TRBV15 and TRBJ2-3, with D perhaps matching TRBD2 (6 bases). Trimming shortened V by 7 bases and J by 6 bases, and 23 bases separated the two germline ends. Germline V gene lookup returns CDR1 LNHNV and CDR2 YYDKDF (reference sequence). The CDR3 is made up of 16 amino acids. The CDR3 region has the DNA TGTGCCACCACCCCAAGGGCGGGACTCCAAAGGGATACGCAGTATTTT. This encodes CATTPRAGLQRDTQYF.

The chain combines TRBV5-1 with TRBJ2-5; D is possibly TRBD1 (6 bases). The CDR3 is 14 amino acids. Germline V gene sequence: CDR1 SGHRS, CDR2 YFSETQ. The CDR3 sequence: CAGASGKDQETQYF. The CDR3 coding sequence is TGCGCGGGGGCCTCCGGGAAGGACCAAGAGACCCAGTACTTC.

The rearrangement joins TRBV10-3 to TRBJ2-6; TRBD2 matches at 11 bases. This CDR3 region has 18 residues. Germline V lookup: CDR1 ENHRY, CDR2 SYGVKD. J was trimmed by 2 bases and V by 3 bases; bases with no gene match: 6. The CDR3 coding sequence is TGTGCCATCAGTGACATAGCGGGAGGGCCCACTGGGGCCAACGTCCTGACTTTC. This codes for CAISDIAGGPTGANVLTF.

J is TRBJ2-7 and V is TRBV7-8, with 11 bases that match TRBD2. The CDR3 totals 15 residues. Trimming cost V 6 bases and J 5 bases; bases outside gene matches: 9. The germline CDR1 and CDR2 sequences are SGHVS and FQNEAQ. The CDR3 DNA reads TGTGCCAGCAGTAGGGATAGCGGGAGGGCCCACGAGCAGTACTTC. Translating it yields CASSRDSGRAHEQYF.

This sequence joins TRBV5-6 and TRBJ2-7; the D is unclear. Germline CDR1 is SGHDT and CDR2 is YYEEEE. This CDR3 region has 14 residues. Trimming shortened V by 7 bases and J by 1 base, and 15 bases separated the two germline ends. The CDR3: CASGQRRRSYEQYF. In nucleotides, the CDR3 is TGTGCCAGCGGCCAACGGAGACGGTCCTACGAGCAGTACTTC.

This chain links TRBV5-1 with TRBJ2-1; no firm D call. CDR3 length: 15 amino acids. Trimming took 3 bases from V and 0 from J, leaving 10 bases between them. Per germline, CDR1 SGHRS and CDR2 YFSETQ. CDR3 DNA: TGCGCCAGCAGCTCGTCCCTGAGCTCCTACAATGAGCAGTTCTTC. Translating it yields CASSSSLSSYNEQFF. Based on the CDR3 plus reference TRBV5-1 and TRBJ2-1, the full variable domain is KAGVTQTPRYLIKTRGQQVTLSCSPISGHRSVSWYQQTPGQGLQFLFEYFSETQRNKGNFPGRFSGRQFSNSRSEMNVSTLELGDSALYLCASSSSLSSYNEQFFGPGTRLTVL.

In nucleotides, the CDR3 is TGCAGCGTTGTTCACCCTAGCGGGAGGTCCCTCCCAGAGACCCAGTACTTC. Its translation: CSVVHPSGRSLPETQYF. V gene TRBV29-1 combines with J gene TRBJ2-5; 11 nucleotides align to TRBD2. The CDR3 sequence is 17 residues long. Per the germline V gene, CDR1 is SQVTM and CDR2 is ANQGSEA. V lost 4 bases to trimming and J lost 4 bases; unmatched junction nucleotides: 14.

As to this clone: At one end, the junction sequence differs from germline, possibly due to a read error. The rearrangement uses TRBV10-1 and TRBJ2-5, with D possibly TRBD2 on 6 matching bases. This CDR3 is built from 9 residues. CDR1 and CDR2 (germline): WNHNN, SYGVQD (reference sequence). CDR3 protein: CASRAGLHF. CDR3 bases: TGCGCCAGCAGGGCGGGGCTTCACTTC.

This clone was seen only a few times. The rearrangement uses TRBV27 and TRBJ1-5; 8 nucleotides align to TRBD1. Germline lookup yields CDR1 MNHEY and CDR2 SMNVEV (reference sequence). The junction had 6 bases not matched to a gene; V was cut back by 6 bases and J by 2 bases. This CDR3 is built from 15 residues. DNA of the CDR3: TGTGCCAGCAGGGGCAGGGGGCGCGGCAATCAGCCCCAGCATTTT. The encoded protein is CASRGRGRGNQPQHF.

The chain couples TRBV5-1 to TRBJ2-3; 8 nucleotides align to TRBD2. After removal of 0 bases from V and 3 bases from J, the junction contained 6 bases not matched to a gene. The CDR3 covers 16 residues. Germline V gene sequence: CDR1 SGHRS, CDR2 YFSETQ. The chain's CDR3 is CASSLGGGRSTDTQYF. In nucleotides, the CDR3 is TGCGCCAGCAGCTTGGGTGGCGGGAGGTCGACAGATACGCAGTATTTT.

The gene calls are TRBV13 and TRBJ1-2; D unclear. This CDR3 is built from 16 residues. Deletions cut 5 bases from V and 3 bases from J, with 19 bases between. Germline CDR1 PRHDT, CDR2 FYEKMQ (reference sequence). DNA for the CDR3: TGTGCCAGCAGCACGCGGCTTTTCGAGGGCGACTATGGCTACACCTTC. Translated: CASSTRLFEGDYGYTF.